This TCR beta chain is from a study of cytomegalovirus exposure and HLA in healthy donors. Trimming cost V 4 bases and J 10 bases; bases outside gene matches: 5. The length of the CDR3 is 15 residues. Germline V gives CDR1 LNHDA, CDR2 SQIVND (reference sequence). General study points: Researchers counted 164 TCR beta chains as cytomegalovirus-associated. Earlier results showed most TCR beta V segments being productive about 90% or about 30% of the time. Presence/absence analyses supposed approximately even sequencing depth among donors. There were some public TCRs occurring in many donors, but most TCR sequences were rare.

Details on this clone: Its specificity is unknown.

With 60 Vbeta and 13 Jbeta primers, the PCR was carried out. Clones were read by immunoSEQ multiplex PCR, and TCRdb kept only the in-frame ones, dropping some. The sample has around 67,000 clones, roughly nine tenths seen once. The clonotype comes from a woman in her twenties or thirties in good health and CMV-seropositive. Input material: PBMCs. V is TRBV19 and J is TRBJ2-1; TRBD2 matches 15 bases. The CDR3 sequence is CASSTGTSGRLEQFF. Written as DNA, the CDR3 is TGTGCCAGTAGTACTGGGACTAGCGGGAGGCTCGAGCAGTTCTTC.